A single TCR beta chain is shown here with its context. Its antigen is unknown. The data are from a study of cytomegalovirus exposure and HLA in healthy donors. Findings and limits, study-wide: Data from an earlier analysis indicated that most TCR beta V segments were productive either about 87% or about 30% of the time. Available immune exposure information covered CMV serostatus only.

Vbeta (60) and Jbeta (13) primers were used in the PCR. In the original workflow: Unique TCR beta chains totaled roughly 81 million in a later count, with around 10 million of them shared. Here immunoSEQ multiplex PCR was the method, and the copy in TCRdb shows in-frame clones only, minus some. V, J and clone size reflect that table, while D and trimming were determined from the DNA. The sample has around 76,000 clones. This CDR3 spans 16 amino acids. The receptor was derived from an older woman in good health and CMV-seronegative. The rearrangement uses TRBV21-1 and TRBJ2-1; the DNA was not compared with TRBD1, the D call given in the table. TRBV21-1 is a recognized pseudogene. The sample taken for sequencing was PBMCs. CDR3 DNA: TGTGCCAGCAGCAAACCCCACGAGGGGGCGTACAATGAGCAGTTCTTC. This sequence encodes CASSKPHEGAYNEQFF.